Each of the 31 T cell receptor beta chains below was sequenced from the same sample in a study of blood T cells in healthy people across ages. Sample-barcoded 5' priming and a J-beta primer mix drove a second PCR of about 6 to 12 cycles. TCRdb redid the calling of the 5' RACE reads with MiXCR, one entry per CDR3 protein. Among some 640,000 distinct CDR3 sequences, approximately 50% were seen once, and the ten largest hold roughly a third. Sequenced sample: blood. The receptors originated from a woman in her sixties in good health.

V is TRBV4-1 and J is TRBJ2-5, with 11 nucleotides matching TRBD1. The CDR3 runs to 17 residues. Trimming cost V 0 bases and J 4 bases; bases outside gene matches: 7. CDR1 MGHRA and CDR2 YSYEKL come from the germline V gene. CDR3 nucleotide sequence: TGCGCCAGCAGCCAAGATCCCGGGACAGGGGGAGGAGAGACCCAGTACTTC. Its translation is CASSQDPGTGGGETQYF.

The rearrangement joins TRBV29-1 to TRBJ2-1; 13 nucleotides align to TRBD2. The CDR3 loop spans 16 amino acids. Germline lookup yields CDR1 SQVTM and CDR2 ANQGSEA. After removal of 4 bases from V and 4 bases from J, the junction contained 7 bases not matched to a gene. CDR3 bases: TGCAGCGTTGGTGGGACTAGCGGGACCTTATACAATGAGCAGTTCTTC. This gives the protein CSVGGTSGTLYNEQFF.

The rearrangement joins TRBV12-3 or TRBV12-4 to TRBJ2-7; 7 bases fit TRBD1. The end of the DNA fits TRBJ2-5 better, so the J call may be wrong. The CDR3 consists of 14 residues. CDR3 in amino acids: CASRATGYGETQYF. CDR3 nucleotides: TGTGCCAGCAGAGCGACAGGGTACGGGGAGACCCAGTACTTC.

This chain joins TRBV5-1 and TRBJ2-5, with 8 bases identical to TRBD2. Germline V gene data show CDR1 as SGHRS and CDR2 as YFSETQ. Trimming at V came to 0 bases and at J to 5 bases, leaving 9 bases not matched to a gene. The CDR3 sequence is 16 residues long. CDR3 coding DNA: TGCGCCAGCAGCTTGGGAGGGACTAGGGCTGGCGAGACCCAGTACTTC. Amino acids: CASSLGGTRAGETQYF.

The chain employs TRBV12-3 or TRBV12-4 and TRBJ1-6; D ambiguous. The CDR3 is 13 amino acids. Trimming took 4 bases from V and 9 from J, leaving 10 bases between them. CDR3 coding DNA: TGTGCCAGCAGTTCGACCTGGGCTTCACCCCTCCACTTT. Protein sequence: CASSSTWASPLHF.

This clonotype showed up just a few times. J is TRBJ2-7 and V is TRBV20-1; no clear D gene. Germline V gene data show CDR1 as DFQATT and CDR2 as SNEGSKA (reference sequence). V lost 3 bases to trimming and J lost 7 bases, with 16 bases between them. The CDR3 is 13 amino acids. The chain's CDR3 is CSASQATYNEQYF. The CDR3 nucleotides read TGCAGTGCTAGTCAAGCAACCTACAATGAGCAGTACTTC.

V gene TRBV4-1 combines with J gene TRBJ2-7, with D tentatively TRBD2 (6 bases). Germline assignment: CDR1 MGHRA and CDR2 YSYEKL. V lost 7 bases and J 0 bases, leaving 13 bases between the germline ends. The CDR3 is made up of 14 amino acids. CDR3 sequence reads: CASKRETSSYEQYF. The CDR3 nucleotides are TGCGCCAGCAAACGGGAGACATCCTCCTACGAGCAGTACTTC.

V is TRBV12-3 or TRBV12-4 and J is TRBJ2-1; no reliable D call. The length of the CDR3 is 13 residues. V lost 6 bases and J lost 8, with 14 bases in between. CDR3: CASSSDLVDEQFF. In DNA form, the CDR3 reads TGTGCCAGCAGCTCGGACCTTGTGGATGAGCAGTTCTTC.

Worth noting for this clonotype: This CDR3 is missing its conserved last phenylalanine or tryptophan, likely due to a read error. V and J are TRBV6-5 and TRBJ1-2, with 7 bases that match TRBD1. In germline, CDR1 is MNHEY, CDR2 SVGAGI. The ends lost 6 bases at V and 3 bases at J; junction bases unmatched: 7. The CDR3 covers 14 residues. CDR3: CASSARQGYYGYTI. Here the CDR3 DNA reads TGTGCCAGCAGCGCTAGACAGGGCTACTATGGCTACACCATC.

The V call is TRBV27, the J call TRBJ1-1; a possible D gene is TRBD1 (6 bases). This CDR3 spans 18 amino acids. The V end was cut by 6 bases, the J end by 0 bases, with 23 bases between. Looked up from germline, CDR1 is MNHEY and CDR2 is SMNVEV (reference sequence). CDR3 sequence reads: CASSLKQGRLQMNTEAFF. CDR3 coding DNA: TGTGCCAGCAGCCTGAAACAGGGAAGGCTACAAATGAACACTGAAGCTTTCTTT.

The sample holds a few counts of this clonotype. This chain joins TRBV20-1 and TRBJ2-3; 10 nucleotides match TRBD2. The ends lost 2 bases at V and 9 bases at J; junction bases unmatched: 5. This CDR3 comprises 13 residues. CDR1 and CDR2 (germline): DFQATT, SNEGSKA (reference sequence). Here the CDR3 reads CSARSSGRPTQYF. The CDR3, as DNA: TGCAGTGCTAGATCTAGCGGGAGACCCACGCAGTATTTT.

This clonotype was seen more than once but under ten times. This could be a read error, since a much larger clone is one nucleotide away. The CDR3 nucleotides are TGCAGTGCTAGACTTTTTGAAGAGACCCAGTTCTTC. This gives the protein CSARLFEETQFF. The chain has TRBV20-1 and TRBJ2-1; D remains unclear. The germline V gene has CDR1 DFQATT and CDR2 SNEGSKA (reference sequence). The CDR3 consists of 12 residues. V lost 2 bases, J lost 13 bases, and 15 bases lay in between.

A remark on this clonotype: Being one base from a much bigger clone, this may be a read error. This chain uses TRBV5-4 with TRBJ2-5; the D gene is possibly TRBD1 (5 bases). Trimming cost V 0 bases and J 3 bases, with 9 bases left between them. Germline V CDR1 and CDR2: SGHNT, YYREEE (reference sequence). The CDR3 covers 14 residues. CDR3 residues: CASSLGQNKETQYF. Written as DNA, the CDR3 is TGTGCCAGCAGCTTGGGACAGAACAAAGAGACCCAGTACTTC.

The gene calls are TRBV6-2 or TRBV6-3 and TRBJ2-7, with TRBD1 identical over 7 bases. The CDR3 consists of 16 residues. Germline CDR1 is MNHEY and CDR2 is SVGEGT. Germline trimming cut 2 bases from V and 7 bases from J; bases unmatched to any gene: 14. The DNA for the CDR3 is TGTGCCAGCAGTTACCGTCTCCGGACAGGATCGGGGGAGCAGTACTTC. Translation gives CASSYRLRTGSGEQYF.

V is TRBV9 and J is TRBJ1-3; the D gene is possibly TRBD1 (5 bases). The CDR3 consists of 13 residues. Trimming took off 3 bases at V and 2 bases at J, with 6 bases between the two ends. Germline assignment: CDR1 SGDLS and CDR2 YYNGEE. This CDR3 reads CASSEGTGNTIYF. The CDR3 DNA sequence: TGTGCCAGCAGCGAGGGGACTGGAAACACCATATATTTT. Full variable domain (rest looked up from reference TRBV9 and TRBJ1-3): DSGVTQTPKHLITATGQRVTLRCSPRSGDLSVYWYQQSLDQGLQFLIQYYNGEERAKGNILERFSAQQFPDLHSELNLSSLELGDSALYFCASSEGTGNTIYFGEGSWLTVV.

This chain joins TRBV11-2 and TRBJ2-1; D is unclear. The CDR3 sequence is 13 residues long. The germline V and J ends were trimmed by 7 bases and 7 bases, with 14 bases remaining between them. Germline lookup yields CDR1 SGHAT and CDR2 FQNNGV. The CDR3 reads CASTQSGLNEQFF. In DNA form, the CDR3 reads TGTGCCAGCACCCAGTCGGGTCTGAATGAGCAGTTCTTC.

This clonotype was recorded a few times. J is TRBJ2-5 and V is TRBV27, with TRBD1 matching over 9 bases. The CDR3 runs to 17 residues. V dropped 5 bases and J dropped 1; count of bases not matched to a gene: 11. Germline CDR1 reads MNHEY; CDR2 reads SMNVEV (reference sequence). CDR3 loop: CASSPGTGYGGQETQYF. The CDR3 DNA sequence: TGTGCCAGCAGTCCCGGGACAGGGTATGGGGGCCAAGAGACCCAGTACTTC.

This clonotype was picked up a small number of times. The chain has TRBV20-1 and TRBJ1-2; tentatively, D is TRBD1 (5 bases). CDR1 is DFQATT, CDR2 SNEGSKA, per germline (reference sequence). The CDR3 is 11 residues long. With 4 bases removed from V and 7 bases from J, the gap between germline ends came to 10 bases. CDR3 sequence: CSAKRGGGYTF. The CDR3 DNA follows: TGCAGTGCTAAGAGGGGAGGTGGCTACACCTTC.

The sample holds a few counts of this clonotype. As DNA, the CDR3 is TGTGCCAGCAGCCAAGAGGGAGTATACGAGCAGTACTTC. Its protein is CASSQEGVYEQYF. This rearrangement joins TRBV3-1 to TRBJ2-7; tentatively, D is TRBD2 (5 bases). Germline values: CDR1 LGHDT, CDR2 YNNKEL (reference sequence). CDR3 length: 13 amino acids. V was cut by 0 bases and J by 4 bases, with 7 bases left in between.

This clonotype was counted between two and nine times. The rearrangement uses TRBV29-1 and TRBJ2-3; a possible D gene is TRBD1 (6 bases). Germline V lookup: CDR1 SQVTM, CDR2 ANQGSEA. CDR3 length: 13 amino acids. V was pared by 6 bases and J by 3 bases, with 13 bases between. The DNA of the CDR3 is TGCAGCGTGAAACCGACAGGAACAGATACGCAGTATTTT. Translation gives CSVKPTGTDTQYF.

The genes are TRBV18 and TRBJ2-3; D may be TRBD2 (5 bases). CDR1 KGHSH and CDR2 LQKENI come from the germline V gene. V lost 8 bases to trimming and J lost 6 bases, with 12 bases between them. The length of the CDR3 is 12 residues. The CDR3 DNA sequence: TGTGCCAGCGCACGAGGGTTGGATACGCAGTATTTT. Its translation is CASARGLDTQYF.

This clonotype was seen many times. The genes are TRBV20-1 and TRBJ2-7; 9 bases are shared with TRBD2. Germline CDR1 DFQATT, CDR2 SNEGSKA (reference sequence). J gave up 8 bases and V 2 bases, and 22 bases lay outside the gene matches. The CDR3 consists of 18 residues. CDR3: CSARSSSPSLSGSLKQYF. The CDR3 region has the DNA TGCAGTGCTAGAAGCTCCTCTCCTTCGCTTAGCGGGAGTTTAAAGCAGTACTTC.

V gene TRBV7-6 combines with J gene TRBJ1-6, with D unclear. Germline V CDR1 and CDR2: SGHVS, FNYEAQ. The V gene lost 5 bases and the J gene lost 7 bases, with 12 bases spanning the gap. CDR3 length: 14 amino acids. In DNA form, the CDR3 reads TGTGCCAGCAGCCCCGGGCCGCAGAATTCACCCCTCCACTTT. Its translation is CASSPGPQNSPLHF.

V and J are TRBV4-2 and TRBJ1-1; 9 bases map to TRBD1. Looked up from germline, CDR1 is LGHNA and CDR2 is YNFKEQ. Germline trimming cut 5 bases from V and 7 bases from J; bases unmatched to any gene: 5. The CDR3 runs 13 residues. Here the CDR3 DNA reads TGTGCCAGCAGCAGGACAGGGGCCTATGAAGCTTTCTTT. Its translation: CASSRTGAYEAFF.

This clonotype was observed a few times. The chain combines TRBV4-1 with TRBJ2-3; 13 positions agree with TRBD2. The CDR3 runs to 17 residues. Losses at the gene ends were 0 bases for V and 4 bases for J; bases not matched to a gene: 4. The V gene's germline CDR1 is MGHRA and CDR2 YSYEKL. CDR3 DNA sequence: TGCGCCAGCAGCCAAGAAGACGGGACTAGCGGGGCAGATACGCAGTATTTT. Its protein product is CASSQEDGTSGADTQYF.

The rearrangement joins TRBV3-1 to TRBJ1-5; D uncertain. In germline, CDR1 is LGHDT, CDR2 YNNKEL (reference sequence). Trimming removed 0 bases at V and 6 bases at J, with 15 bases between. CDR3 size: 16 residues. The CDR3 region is CASSQDSDVVPQPQHF. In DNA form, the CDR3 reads TGTGCCAGCAGCCAAGATTCCGACGTCGTCCCTCAGCCCCAGCATTTT. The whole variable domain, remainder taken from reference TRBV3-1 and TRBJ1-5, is DTAVSQTPKYLVTQMGNDKSIKCEQNLGHDTMYWYKQDSKKFLKIMFSYNNKELIINETVPNRFSPKSPDKAHLNLHINSLELGDSAVYFCASSQDSDVVPQPQHFGDGTRLSIL.

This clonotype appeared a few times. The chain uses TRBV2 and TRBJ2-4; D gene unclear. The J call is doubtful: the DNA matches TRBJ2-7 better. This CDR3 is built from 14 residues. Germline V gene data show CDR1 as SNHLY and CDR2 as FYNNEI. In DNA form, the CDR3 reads TGTGCCAGCAAAGGGCAGCACGCAACCTACGAGCAGTACTTC. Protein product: CASKGQHATYEQYF.

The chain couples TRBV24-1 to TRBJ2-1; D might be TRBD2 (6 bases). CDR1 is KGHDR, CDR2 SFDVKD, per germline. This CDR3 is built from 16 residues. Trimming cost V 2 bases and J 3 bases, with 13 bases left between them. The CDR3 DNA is TGTGCCACCAGTGATTCATCCGGGACTGTCTACAATGAGCAGTTCTTC. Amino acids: CATSDSSGTVYNEQFF.

The CDR3 nucleotides read TGCAGTGCTAGGGGGGGGGCCGAGGTGAACACTGAAGCTTTCTTT. Translated, it gives CSARGGAEVNTEAFF. V gene TRBV20-1 combines with J gene TRBJ1-1; TRBD1 might be the D (6 bases). The CDR3 totals 15 residues. Trimming stripped 3 bases from V and 0 bases from J, with 14 bases between. Germline values: CDR1 DFQATT, CDR2 SNEGSKA (reference sequence).

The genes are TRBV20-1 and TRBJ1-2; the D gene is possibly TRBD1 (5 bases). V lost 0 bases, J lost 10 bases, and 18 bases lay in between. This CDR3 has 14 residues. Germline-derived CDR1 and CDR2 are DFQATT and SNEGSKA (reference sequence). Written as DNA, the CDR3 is TGCAGTGCTAGAGACCCAGGGCGGTCAGACGTCTACACCTTC. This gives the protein CSARDPGRSDVYTF.

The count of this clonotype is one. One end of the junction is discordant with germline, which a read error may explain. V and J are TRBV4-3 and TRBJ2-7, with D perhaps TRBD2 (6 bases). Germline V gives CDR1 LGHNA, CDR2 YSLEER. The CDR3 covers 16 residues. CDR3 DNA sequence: TGCGCCAGCGGCCAAGCCAGCGGGTCCTTATCCTACGAGCAGTACTTC. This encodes CASGQASGSLSYEQYF.